This TCR beta chain was sequenced in a study of CD8 T cells in Susac syndrome. Germline CDR1 SGHAT, CDR2 FQNNGV. V shed 2 bases and J 9 bases; nucleotides not matched to a gene: 11. CDR3 length: 17 residues. The authors reverse transcribed roughly 0.5 to 1 ug RNA with random hexamers. By means of immunoSEQ multiplex PCR, TCR beta CDR3 spanning 54 Vbeta and 13 Jbeta underwent amplification. MiXCR, applied by TCRdb to the immunoSEQ multiplex PCR reads, yields one record per CDR3 protein. The sample lists 150,000 to 180,000 distinct CDR3 sequences; about 95% were seen once. The sequenced sample consisted of CD8+ T cells from PBMCs. This chain joins TRBV11-2 and TRBJ1-6; 9 bases are shared with TRBD1. This clonotype was obtained from a human donor with multiple sclerosis. The CDR3 sequence: CASSLYPRTGDRSPLHF. The CDR3 DNA is TGTGCCAGCAGCTTATACCCTCGGACAGGGGATCGTTCACCCCTCCACTTT.